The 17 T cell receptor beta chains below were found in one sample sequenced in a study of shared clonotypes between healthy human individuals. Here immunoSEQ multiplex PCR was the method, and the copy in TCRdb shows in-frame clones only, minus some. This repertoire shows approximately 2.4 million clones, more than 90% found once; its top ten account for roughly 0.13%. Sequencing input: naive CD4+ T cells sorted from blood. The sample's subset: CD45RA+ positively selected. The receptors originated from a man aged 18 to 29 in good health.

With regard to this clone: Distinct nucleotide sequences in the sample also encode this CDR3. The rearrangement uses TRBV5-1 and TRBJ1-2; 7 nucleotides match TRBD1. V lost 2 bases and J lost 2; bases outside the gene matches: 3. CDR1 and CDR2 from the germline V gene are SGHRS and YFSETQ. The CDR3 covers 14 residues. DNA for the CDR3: TGCGCCAGCAGCTTAAGGACAGGAAACTATGGCTACACCTTC. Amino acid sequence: CASSLRTGNYGYTF.

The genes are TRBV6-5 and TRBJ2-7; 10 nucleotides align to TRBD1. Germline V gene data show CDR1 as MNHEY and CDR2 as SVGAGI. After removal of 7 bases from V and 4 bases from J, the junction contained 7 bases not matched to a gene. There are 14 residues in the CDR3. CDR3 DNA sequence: TGTGCCAGCAAAGAGACAGGGGGCTTGTACGAGCAGTACTTC. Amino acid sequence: CASKETGGLYEQYF.

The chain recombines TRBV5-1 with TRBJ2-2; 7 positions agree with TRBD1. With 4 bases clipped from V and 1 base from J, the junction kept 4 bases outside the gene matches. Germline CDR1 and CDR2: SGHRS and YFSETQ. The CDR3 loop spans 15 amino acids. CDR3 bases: TGCGCCAGCAGCCCGGGACAGATGAACACCGGGGAGCTGTTTTTT. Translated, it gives CASSPGQMNTGELFF.

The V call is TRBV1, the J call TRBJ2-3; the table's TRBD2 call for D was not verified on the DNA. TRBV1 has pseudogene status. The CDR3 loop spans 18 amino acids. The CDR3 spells CTSGQRHLKGLAPDTQYF. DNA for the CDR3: TGCACCAGCGGCCAACGACATCTTAAGGGACTAGCCCCAGATACGCAGTATTTT.

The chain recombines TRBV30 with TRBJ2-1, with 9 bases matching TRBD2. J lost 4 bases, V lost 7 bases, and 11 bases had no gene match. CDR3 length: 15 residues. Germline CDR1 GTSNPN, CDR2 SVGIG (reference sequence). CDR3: CALDLAGNVYNEQFF. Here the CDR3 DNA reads TGTGCCTTAGACCTAGCGGGAAACGTTTACAATGAGCAGTTCTTC.

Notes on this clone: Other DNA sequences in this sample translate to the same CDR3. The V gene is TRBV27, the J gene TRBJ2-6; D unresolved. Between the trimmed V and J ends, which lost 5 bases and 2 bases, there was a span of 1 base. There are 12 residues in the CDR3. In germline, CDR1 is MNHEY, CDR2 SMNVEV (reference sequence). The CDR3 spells CASSPGANVLTF. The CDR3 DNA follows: TGTGCCAGCAGTCCTGGGGCCAACGTCCTGACTTTC. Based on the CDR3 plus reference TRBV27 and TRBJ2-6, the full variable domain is EAQVTQNPRYLITVTGKKLTVTCSQNMNHEYMSWYRQDPGLGLRQIYYSMNVEVTDKGDVPEGYKVSRKEKRNFPLILESPSPNQTSLYFCASSPGANVLTFGAGSRLTVL.

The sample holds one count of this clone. The CDR3 DNA sequence: TGCGCCAGCAGCTTGTTCGAAGGGGAGGCCTATGGCTACACCTTC. It specifies CASSLFEGEAYGYTF. This sequence joins TRBV5-1 and TRBJ1-2; a weak D match, TRBD1 (5 bases). From germline, CDR1 is SGHRS and CDR2 YFSETQ. Trimming shortened V by 1 base and J by 4 bases, and 14 bases separated the two germline ends. The CDR3 extends over 15 amino acids.

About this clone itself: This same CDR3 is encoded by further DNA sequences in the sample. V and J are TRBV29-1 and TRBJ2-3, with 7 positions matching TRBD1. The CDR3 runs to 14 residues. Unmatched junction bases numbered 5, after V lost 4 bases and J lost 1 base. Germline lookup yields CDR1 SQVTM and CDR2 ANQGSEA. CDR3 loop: CSVGQGGGTDTQYF. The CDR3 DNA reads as TGCAGCGTTGGACAGGGTGGGGGCACAGATACGCAGTATTTT.

CDR3 coding DNA: TGCGCCAGCAGCTTGTCCATACTAGACCCCTACGAGCAGTACTTC. Residues: CASSLSILDPYEQYF. The chain couples TRBV5-1 to TRBJ2-7; perhaps TRBD2 as D (5 bases). The ends were cut back, 1 base at V and 2 bases at J, with 13 bases in the middle. This CDR3 is 15 amino acids long. CDR1 and CDR2 (germline): SGHRS, YFSETQ. Full variable domain (rest looked up from reference TRBV5-1 and TRBJ2-7): KAGVTQTPRYLIKTRGQQVTLSCSPISGHRSVSWYQQTPGQGLQFLFEYFSETQRNKGNFPGRFSGRQFSNSRSEMNVSTLELGDSALYLCASSLSILDPYEQYFGPGTRLTVT.

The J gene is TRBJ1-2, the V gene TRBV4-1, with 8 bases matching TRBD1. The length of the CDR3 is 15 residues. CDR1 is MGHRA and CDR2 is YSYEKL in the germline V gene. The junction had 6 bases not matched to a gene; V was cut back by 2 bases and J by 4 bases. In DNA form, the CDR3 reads TGCGCCAGCAGCCAACCGGACAGGGATACCTATGGCTACACCTTC. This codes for CASSQPDRDTYGYTF.

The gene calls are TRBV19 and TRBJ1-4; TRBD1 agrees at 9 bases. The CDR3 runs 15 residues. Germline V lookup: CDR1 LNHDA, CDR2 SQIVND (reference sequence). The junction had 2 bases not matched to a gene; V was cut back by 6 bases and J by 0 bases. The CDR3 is CASRDRGPTNEKLFF. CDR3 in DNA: TGTGCCAGTAGGGACAGGGGCCCAACTAATGAAAAACTGTTTTTT.

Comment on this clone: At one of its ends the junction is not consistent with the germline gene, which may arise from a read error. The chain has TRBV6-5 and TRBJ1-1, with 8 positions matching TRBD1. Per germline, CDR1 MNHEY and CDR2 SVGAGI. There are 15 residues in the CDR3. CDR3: CASSYSQGAWTEAFF. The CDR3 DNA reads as TGTGCCAGCAGCTACTCGCAGGGGGCTTGGACTGAAGCTTTCTTT.

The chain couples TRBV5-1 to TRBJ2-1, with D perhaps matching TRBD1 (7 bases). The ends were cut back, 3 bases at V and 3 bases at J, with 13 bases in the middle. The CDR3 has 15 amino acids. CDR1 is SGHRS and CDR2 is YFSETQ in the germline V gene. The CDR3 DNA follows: TGCGCCAGCAGCTGGGGGGACAGCATCTACAATGAGCAGTTCTTC. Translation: CASSWGDSIYNEQFF.

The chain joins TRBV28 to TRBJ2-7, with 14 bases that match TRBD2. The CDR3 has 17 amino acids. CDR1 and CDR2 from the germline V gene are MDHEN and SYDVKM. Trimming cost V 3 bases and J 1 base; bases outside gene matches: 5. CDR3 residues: CASSFPGLAGVSYEQYF. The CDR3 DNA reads TGTGCCAGCAGTTTCCCGGGACTAGCGGGGGTATCCTACGAGCAGTACTTC.

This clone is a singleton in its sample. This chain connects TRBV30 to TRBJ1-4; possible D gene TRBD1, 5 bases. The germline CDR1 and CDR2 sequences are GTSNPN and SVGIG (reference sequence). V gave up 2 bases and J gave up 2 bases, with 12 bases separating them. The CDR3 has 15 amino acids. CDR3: CAWSSTGGTNEKLFF. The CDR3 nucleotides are TGTGCCTGGAGTTCTACGGGGGGTACTAATGAAAAACTGTTTTTT.

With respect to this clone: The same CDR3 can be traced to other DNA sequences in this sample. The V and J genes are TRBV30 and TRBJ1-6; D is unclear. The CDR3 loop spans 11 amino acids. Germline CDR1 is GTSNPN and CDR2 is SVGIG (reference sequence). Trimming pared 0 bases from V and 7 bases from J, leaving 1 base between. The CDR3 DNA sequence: TGTGCCTGGAGTGTGAATTCACCCCTCCACTTT. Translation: CAWSVNSPLHF.

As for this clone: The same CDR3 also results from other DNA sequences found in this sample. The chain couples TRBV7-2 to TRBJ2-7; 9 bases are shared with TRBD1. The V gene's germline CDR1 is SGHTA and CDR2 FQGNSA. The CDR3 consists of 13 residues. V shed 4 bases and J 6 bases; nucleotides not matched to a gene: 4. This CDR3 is CASSSDRGSEQYF. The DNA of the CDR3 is TGTGCCAGCAGCTCCGACAGGGGGAGCGAGCAGTACTTC. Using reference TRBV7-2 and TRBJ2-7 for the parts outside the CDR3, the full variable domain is GAGVSQSPSNKVTEKGKDVELRCDPISGHTALYWYRQSLGQGLEFLIYFQGNSAPDKSGLPSDRFSAERTGGSVSTLTIQRTQQEDSAVYLCASSSDRGSEQYFGPGTRLTVT.